This TCR beta chain originates from a study of PD-1 blockade in classical Hodgkin lymphoma. This CDR3 comprises 15 residues. CDR1 and CDR2 (germline): LGHNA, YSLEER. Trimming took off 0 bases at V and 6 bases at J, with 9 bases between the two ends. TCRdb's copy holds only in-frame clones and misses some; the assay was immunoSEQ multiplex PCR. Among almost 85,000 clones listed, approximately 88% were seen once. With no exception, relapse followed autologous stem cell transplantation in all patients, and brentuximab vedotin exposure varied. This clonotype was sampled from a human donor with classical Hodgkin lymphoma. The material sequenced was peripheral blood mononuclear cells (PBMCs), taken at baseline. The V gene is TRBV4-3, the J gene TRBJ1-6; D not resolved. CDR3 residues: CASSQDAGINSPLHF. The CDR3 nucleotides read TGCGCCAGCAGCCAAGACGCAGGCATTAATTCACCCCTCCACTTT.